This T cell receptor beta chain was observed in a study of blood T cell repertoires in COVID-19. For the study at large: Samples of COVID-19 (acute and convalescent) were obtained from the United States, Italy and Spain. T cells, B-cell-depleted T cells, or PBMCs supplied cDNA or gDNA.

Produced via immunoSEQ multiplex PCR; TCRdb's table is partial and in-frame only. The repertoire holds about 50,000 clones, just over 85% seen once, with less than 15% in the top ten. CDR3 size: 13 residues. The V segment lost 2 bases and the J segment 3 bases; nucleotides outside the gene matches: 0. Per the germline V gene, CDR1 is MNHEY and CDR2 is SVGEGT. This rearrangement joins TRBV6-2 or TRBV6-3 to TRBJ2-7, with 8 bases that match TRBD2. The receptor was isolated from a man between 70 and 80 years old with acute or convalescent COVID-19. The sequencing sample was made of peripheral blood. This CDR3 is CASSYGTSYEQYF. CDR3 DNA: TGTGCCAGCAGTTACGGGACTAGCTACGAGCAGTACTTC.